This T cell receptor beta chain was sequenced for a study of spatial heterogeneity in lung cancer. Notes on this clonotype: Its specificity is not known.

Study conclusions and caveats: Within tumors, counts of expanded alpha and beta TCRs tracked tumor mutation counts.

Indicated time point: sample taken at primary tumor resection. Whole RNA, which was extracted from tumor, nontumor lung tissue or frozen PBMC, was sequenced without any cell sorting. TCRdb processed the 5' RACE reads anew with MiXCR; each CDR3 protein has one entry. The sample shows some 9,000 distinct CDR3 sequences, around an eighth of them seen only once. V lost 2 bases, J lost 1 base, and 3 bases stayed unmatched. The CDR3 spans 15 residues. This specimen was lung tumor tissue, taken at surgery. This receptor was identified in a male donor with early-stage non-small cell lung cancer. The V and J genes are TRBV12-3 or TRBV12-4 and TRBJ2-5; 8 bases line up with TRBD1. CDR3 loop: CASSLTDRAQETQYF. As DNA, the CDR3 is TGTGCCAGCAGTTTAACGGACAGGGCCCAAGAGACCCAGTACTTC.